The T cell receptor (beta chain) described here comes from a study of blood T cell repertoires in COVID-19. Produced via immunoSEQ multiplex PCR; TCRdb's table is partial and in-frame only. The table shows around 500,000 clones, with roughly 88% occurring only once. Germline V gives CDR1 SGHTA, CDR2 FQGNSA. V shed 1 base and J shed 4 bases, with 11 bases lying between them. The CDR3 contains 15 residues. Individuals drawn from about 26 US areas were about 18 to 90 years old. Recovered Cohort 3 donors showed two negative PCRs, clearance, or symptom resolution. V gene TRBV7-2 combines with J gene TRBJ2-1; TRBD2 is a possible D gene (6 bases). The source is a woman in her thirties or forties who had recovered from COVID-19. Input material: PBMCs or T cells enriched from blood (not recorded which). Here the CDR3 DNA reads TGTGCCAGCAGCTTAGATTCCGGGGGATACAATGAGCAGTTCTTC. Protein: CASSLDSGGYNEQFF.